The sequence of this T cell receptor beta chain was determined in a study of blood T cell repertoires in COVID-19. At the level of the study: Samples of COVID-19 (acute and convalescent) were obtained from the United States, Italy and Spain.

Data came from immunoSEQ multiplex PCR; TCRdb stores just in-frame clones and leaves some out. The sample includes around 370,000 clones, more than 75% of them seen just once. Germline V lookup: CDR1 LGHNA, CDR2 YSLEER. The CDR3 extends over 13 amino acids. V lost 0 bases and J 11 bases, leaving 13 bases between the germline ends. The chain employs TRBV4-3 and TRBJ1-1; possibly TRBD1 for D (5 bases). Sequencing was performed on peripheral blood. This TCR was recovered from a young woman who had recovered from COVID-19. CDR3 in amino acids: CASSQDTPGSAFF. The CDR3, as DNA: TGCGCCAGCAGCCAAGATACGCCAGGGTCGGCTTTCTTT.